A single sample gave rise to the 10 T cell receptor beta chains below, sequenced in a study of OX40 agonist ivuxolimab in advanced cancers. Repertoires were generated with immunoSEQ multiplex PCR, while TCRdb's copy carries only in-frame clones and drops some. Of around 72,000 clones listed, around 82% are singletons. The sample here was CD4+ or CD8+ T cells sorted from blood, taken in a trial of the OX40 agonist ivuxolimab. These TCRs come from an adult with an advanced solid tumor such as melanoma, head and neck, liver or kidney cancer.

The chain joins TRBV7-9 to TRBJ2-7, with 11 bases aligning to TRBD2. The CDR3 is 15 amino acids. Germline V CDR1 and CDR2: SEHNR, FQNEAQ (reference sequence). V lost 0 bases, J lost 11 bases, and 9 bases stayed unmatched. In DNA, the CDR3 is TGTGCCAGCAGCTTAGCTGGGACTAGCGGCTTTAAGGAGTACTTC. Its protein is CASSLAGTSGFKEYF.

The CDR3 reads CASSQGLAGAKRNEQYF. CDR3 in DNA: TGTGCCAGCAGCCAGGGACTAGCGGGAGCCAAGAGGAACGAGCAGTACTTC. The chain has TRBV7-2 and TRBJ2-7, with TRBD2 matching 14 bases. The CDR3 covers 17 residues. The J segment lost 5 bases and the V segment lost 5 bases, leaving 11 bases of the junction unmatched. Germline assignment: CDR1 SGHTA and CDR2 FQGNSA.

This chain links TRBV7-6 with TRBJ2-1; 8 bases match TRBD1. The V and J ends lost 5 bases and 5 bases, in that order; junction bases with no gene match: 5. This CDR3 is 14 amino acids long. Looked up from germline, CDR1 is SGHVS and CDR2 is FNYEAQ. CDR3 sequence reads: CASSPGTGDNEQFF. The CDR3 bases are TGTGCCAGCAGCCCAGGGACAGGAGACAATGAGCAGTTCTTC.

About this clone itself: Other DNA sequences in the same sample also yield this CDR3. V is TRBV29-1 and J is TRBJ1-2; 7 bases line up with TRBD1. CDR1 is SQVTM, CDR2 ANQGSEA, per germline. The CDR3 is 12 amino acids. With V trimmed by 7 bases and J by 4 bases, 6 bases remained unmatched. The CDR3 region is CSARTGSYGYTF. CDR3 nucleotides: TGCAGCGCTAGGACAGGCTCCTATGGCTACACCTTC.

The chain joins TRBV10-3 to TRBJ2-5, with 8 bases fitting TRBD1. Germline CDR1 and CDR2: ENHRY and SYGVKD. V shed 5 bases, J shed 4 bases, and the junction held 15 bases outside the gene matches. This CDR3 region has 17 residues. The CDR3 sequence: CAISSAGGESDRETQYF. The CDR3 nucleotides read TGTGCCATCAGTTCAGCAGGGGGCGAATCGGACCGAGAGACCCAGTACTTC.

This clone was found a few times. The CDR3 here is CASSGRTSGGETQYF. The CDR3 coding sequence is TGTGCCAGCAGCGGCCGGACTAGCGGGGGGGAGACCCAGTACTTC. The J gene is TRBJ2-5, the V gene TRBV21-1; the tabulated D call, TRBD2, remains unverified against the DNA. TRBV21-1 is tagged as a pseudogene. The CDR3 is 15 amino acids.

The chain recombines TRBV7-9 with TRBJ2-2; D is perhaps TRBD1 (6 bases). Trimming removed 4 bases from V and 9 bases from J, with 15 bases in between. The CDR3 spans 14 residues. CDR1 and CDR2 from the germline V gene are SEHNR and FQNEAQ (reference sequence). CDR3 sequence: CASSYRDTDRELFF. CDR3 bases: TGTGCCAGCAGCTACCGGGACACTGACCGGGAGCTGTTTTTT.

The chain links TRBV6-6 to TRBJ2-5, with 7 nucleotides matching TRBD2. Germline V CDR1 and CDR2: MNHNY, SVGAGI (reference sequence). Losses at the gene ends were 4 bases for V and 5 bases for J; bases not matched to a gene: 4. CDR3 length: 13 residues. The CDR3 sequence is CASSFKGGETQYF. The CDR3 DNA sequence: TGTGCCAGCAGTTTTAAGGGAGGGGAGACCCAGTACTTC.

The chain uses TRBV4-1 and TRBJ2-2, with 8 bases that match TRBD2. V shed 3 bases and J 0 bases; nucleotides not matched to a gene: 6. The CDR3 runs 17 residues. Germline loops: CDR1 MGHRA, CDR2 YSYEKL. The CDR3 DNA is TGCGCCAGCAGCCAGTCGGGGGGGACTGCGAACACCGGGGAGCTGTTTTTT. It is translated as CASSQSGGTANTGELFF.

This chain uses TRBV6-5 with TRBJ2-3, with D uncertain. V shed 5 bases and J shed 1 base, with 4 bases lying between them. There are 12 residues in the CDR3. The V gene's germline CDR1 is MNHEY and CDR2 SVGAGI. The CDR3 sequence is CASSQGTDTQYF. As DNA, the CDR3 is TGTGCCAGCAGTCAGGGCACAGATACGCAGTATTTT.